The rows below give T cell receptor beta chains drawn from one sample of a study of blood T cell repertoires in COVID-19. The assay was immunoSEQ multiplex PCR, and TCRdb's table has in-frame clones only and misses some. The profile covers around 41,000 clones, with 90% to 95% appearing a single time and roughly 14% taken by the ten largest. The sequenced material came from peripheral blood. The receptors here all came from a woman in her 30s in a cohort sampled during active COVID-19. The CDR3 runs from the conserved cysteine through the conserved F or W. A D gene is named only where the DNA matches it firmly. Clone sizes are given selectively: once, few, many, or a class where the clone is expanded.

>TRBJ2-7|-|-|TRBV29-1
TGCAGCGTCACCCGGGACACCATTAAGAGGGAGCAGTACTTC
CSVTRDTIKREQYF
>TRBJ2-7|TRBD1|once|TRBV6-2/TRBV6-3
TGTGCCAGCAGTGGGCAGGACAGGGGTCCTTACGAGCAGTACTTC
CASSGQDRGPYEQYF
>TRBJ2-3|TRBD2|-|TRBV5-6
TGTGCCAGCAGCTTGGGGACTAGCGGGAGCCAAGATACGCAGTATTTT
CASSLGTSGSQDTQYF
>TRBJ2-6|TRBD2|-|TRBV7-2
TGTGCCAGCAGTTCCTCGGGGGGGACCTCTGGGGCCAACGTCCTGACTTTC
CASSSSGGTSGANVLTF
>TRBJ2-7|TRBD2|-|TRBV3-1/TRBV3-2
TGTGCCAGCAGCCGGGGGACTAGCGGGGCGGGCGTGTACGAGCAGTACTTC
CASSRGTSGAGVYEQYF
>TRBJ2-1|TRBD1|-|TRBV10-1
TGCGCCAGCAGTACGAGTCGATCCGGGACAGGAATCTACAATGAGCAGTTCTTC
CASSTSRSGTGIYNEQFF
>TRBJ2-7|-|-|TRBV28
TGTGCCAGCAGGCTAGAACCCTACGAGCAGTACTTC
CASRLEPYEQYF
>TRBJ2-1|-|-|TRBV7-2
TGTGCCAGCAGCCCGGGACACTACAATGAGCAGTTCTTC
CASSPGHYNEQFF
>TRBJ2-7|-|-|TRBV6-6
TGTGCCAGCAGCTCAGGGTCCTACGAGCAGTACTTC
CASSSGSYEQYF
>TRBJ2-7|TRBD1|-|TRBV14
TGTGCCAGCAGCCAAGGGAACAGGGGGTCTTACGAGCAGTACTTC
CASSQGNRGSYEQYF